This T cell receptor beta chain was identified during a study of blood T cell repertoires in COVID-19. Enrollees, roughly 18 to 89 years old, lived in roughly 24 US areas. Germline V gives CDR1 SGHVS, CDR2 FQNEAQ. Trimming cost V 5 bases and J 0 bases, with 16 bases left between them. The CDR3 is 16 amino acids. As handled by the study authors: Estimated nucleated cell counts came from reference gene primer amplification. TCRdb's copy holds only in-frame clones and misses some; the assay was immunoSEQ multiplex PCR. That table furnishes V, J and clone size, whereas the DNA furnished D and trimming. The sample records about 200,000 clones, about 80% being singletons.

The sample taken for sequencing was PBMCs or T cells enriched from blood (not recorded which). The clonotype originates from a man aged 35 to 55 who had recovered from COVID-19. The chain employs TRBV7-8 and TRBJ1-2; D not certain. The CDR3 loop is CASSPKLDNANYGYTF. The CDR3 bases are TGTGCCAGCAGCCCCAAACTAGACAACGCTAACTATGGCTACACCTTC.